This is a list of T cell receptor beta chains from one sample in a study of molecular identifiers for immune sequencing clone quantification. MiXCR, run by TCRdb on the PCR reads, gives a single entry per CDR3 protein. The profile shows about 320,000 distinct CDR3 sequences, about a fifth of them singletons. Sequences were obtained from naive CD8+ T cells from blood, with Jurkat cell RNA spiked in. All receptors come from a human donor in good health. Some libraries in this study had Jurkat cell RNA spiked in. Both conserved end residues are part of each CDR3. The D gene is left open where the match is weak. Expanded clones are given a class, and other clones once, few, many or no size at all.

abundance,d_gene,j_gene,v_gene,CDR3aa,CDR3nt
many,-,TRBJ2-4,TRBV4-3,CASSQDRIEGIGVKNIQYF,TGCGCCAGCAGCCAAGATCGAATTGAGGGGATCGGCGTCAAAAACATTCAGTACTTC
few,-,TRBJ2-3,TRBV2,CASSNRGARTDTQYF,TGTGCCAGCAGTAACCGAGGGGCTCGCACAGATACGCAGTATTTT
many,-,TRBJ2-2,TRBV13,CASSLGAGSGELFF,TGTGCCAGCAGCTTAGGGGCCGGCTCCGGGGAGCTGTTTTTT
many,-,TRBJ1-6,TRBV21-1,CASSKVGDRGRSPLHF,TGTGCCAGCAGCAAAGTTGGGGACAGGGGAAGGTCACCCCTCCACTTT
-,-,TRBJ2-3,TRBV23-1,CASSLNLSTDTQYF,TGCGCCAGCAGTCTAAACCTTAGCACAGATACGCAGTATTTT
many,TRBD2,TRBJ2-5,TRBV9,CASSQTGLEETQYF,TGTGCCAGCAGCCAAACGGGACTAGAAGAGACCCAGTACTTC
many,-,TRBJ2-5,TRBV12-3/TRBV12-4,CASSPATPETQYF,TGTGCCAGCAGCCCCGCGACACCGGAGACCCAGTACTTC
-,-,TRBJ2-1,TRBV20-1,CSAQLGAFQFF,TGCAGTGCGCAGTTGGGGGCTTTTCAGTTCTTC
many,TRBD2,TRBJ2-3,TRBV29-1,CSVGGLAGVTDTQYF,TGCAGCGTCGGAGGACTAGCGGGAGTCACAGATACGCAGTATTTT
-,-,TRBJ2-3,TRBV29-1,CSVVGPDTDTQYF,TGCAGCGTTGTGGGGCCTGACACAGATACGCAGTATTTT
-,-,TRBJ2-2,TRBV27,CASSLSAGQTTKTTGELFF,TGTGCCAGCAGTTTATCGGCGGGACAGACCACGAAAACCACCGGGGAGCTGTTTTTT
many,-,TRBJ2-2,TRBV19,CASSIGSRGTGELFF,TGTGCCAGTAGTATAGGCAGTCGCGGCACCGGGGAGCTGTTTTTT
many,-,TRBJ2-4,TRBV7-9,CASTTGAKNIQYF,TGTGCCAGCACTACAGGAGCCAAAAACATTCAGTACTTC
many,-,TRBJ1-5,TRBV21-1,CASSRVTGRAYSNQPQHF,TGTGCCAGCAGCAGAGTCACGGGGAGGGCGTATAGCAATCAGCCCCAGCATTTT
few,-,TRBJ2-5,TRBV11-2,CASSFLTRRLQETQYF,TGTGCCAGCAGCTTCCTGACCAGAAGACTTCAAGAGACCCAGTACTTC
many,-,TRBJ1-5,TRBV27,CASSIFGNQPQHF,TGTGCCAGCAGTATTTTTGGGAATCAGCCCCAGCATTTT
many,-,TRBJ2-6,TRBV9,CASSVRGANRANVLTF,TGTGCCAGCAGCGTAAGGGGGGCGAATCGGGCCAACGTCCTGACTTTC
many,-,TRBJ2-2,TRBV20-1,CSARDEKEGELFF,TGCAGTGCTAGAGATGAGAAAGAGGGGGAGCTGTTTTTT
many,-,TRBJ2-6,TRBV27,CASSAGGPNSGANVLTF,TGTGCCAGCAGTGCCGGGGGTCCAAACTCTGGGGCCAACGTCCTGACTTTC
-,-,TRBJ1-6,TRBV11-2,CASSLVRFAGYNSPLHF,TGTGCCAGCAGCTTAGTTCGGTTCGCAGGGTATAATTCACCCCTCCACTTT
-,-,TRBJ2-7,TRBV7-3,CASSSPGWAYEQYF,TGTGCCAGCAGCTCCCCGGGTTGGGCCTACGAGCAGTACTTC
many,-,TRBJ2-1,TRBV19,CASSSEGDEQFF,TGTGCCAGTAGTTCGGAGGGGGATGAGCAGTTCTTC
many,-,TRBJ2-7,TRBV7-2,CASSLFGPSYEQYF,TGTGCCAGCAGCTTATTTGGCCCTAGCTACGAGCAGTACTTC
few,-,TRBJ1-2,TRBV15,CATSRDQVGCNYGYTF,TGTGCCACCAGCAGAGATCAAGTGGGCTGCAACTATGGCTACACCTTC
many,-,TRBJ2-1,TRBV19,CASSTTGNSYNEQFF,TGTGCCAGTAGTACGACGGGGAACTCCTACAATGAGCAGTTCTTC
-,TRBD1,TRBJ1-1,TRBV13,CASGGQEMNTEAFF,TGTGCCAGTGGGGGACAGGAGATGAACACTGAAGCTTTCTTT
many,TRBD1,TRBJ2-7,TRBV20-1,CSASGLAFRGYEQYF,TGCAGTGCTAGTGGCCTCGCGTTCAGGGGGTACGAGCAGTACTTC
many,-,TRBJ2-2,TRBV7-9,CASSLDPNTGELFF,TGTGCCAGCAGCCTCGACCCGAACACCGGGGAGCTGTTTTTT
many,-,TRBJ2-4,TRBV28,CASSLRGLDKNIQYF,TGTGCCAGCAGTTTAAGAGGACTGGACAAAAACATTCAGTACTTC
many,-,TRBJ2-3,TRBV20-1,CSARNGDTQYF,TGCAGTGCCCGAAATGGGGATACGCAGTATTTT
many,-,TRBJ1-1,TRBV7-9,CASSPAFIAEAFF,TGTGCCAGCAGCCCGGCCTTTATCGCTGAAGCTTTCTTT
many,-,TRBJ2-7,TRBV12-3/TRBV12-4,CASSFVQKPGEQYF,TGTGCCAGCAGTTTTGTACAGAAACCGGGAGAGCAGTACTTC
many,-,TRBJ2-7,TRBV6-6,CASSEAGIEQYF,TGTGCCAGCAGTGAAGCCGGGATCGAGCAGTACTTC
many,-,TRBJ2-7,TRBV6-5,CASKAGSSSYEQYF,TGTGCCAGCAAGGCGGGGTCCAGCTCCTACGAGCAGTACTTC
many,-,TRBJ2-3,TRBV7-2,CASSLTSRGASTDTQYF,TGTGCCAGCAGCTTAACTTCGCGGGGTGCTAGCACAGATACGCAGTATTTT
many,-,TRBJ1-1,TRBV7-9,CASSLVPGNTEAFF,TGTGCCAGCAGCTTAGTCCCTGGCAACACTGAAGCTTTCTTT
many,-,TRBJ2-2,TRBV4-3,CASSQDRGAGTGELFF,TGCGCCAGCAGCCAAGATCGTGGGGCCGGCACCGGGGAGCTGTTTTTT
many,-,TRBJ2-2,TRBV7-9,CASSLVASVTGELFF,TGTGCCAGCAGCTTGGTAGCGTCGGTCACCGGGGAGCTGTTTTTT
many,-,TRBJ1-4,TRBV4-2,CASSPSSGRYREKLFF,TGTGCCAGCAGCCCATCGAGCGGCAGGTACCGGGAAAAACTGTTTTTT
-,-,TRBJ2-5,TRBV7-5,CISVPEAYMGTGVPQETQYF,-
many,TRBD1,TRBJ1-2,TRBV28,CASSEQGALDYGYTF,TGTGCCAGCTCCGAACAGGGGGCGCTGGACTATGGCTACACCTTC
-,-,TRBJ1-3,TRBV20-1,CSAFRRGVESTIYF,TGCAGTGCTTTCCGGAGGGGCGTGGAAAGCACCATATATTTT
many,TRBD1,TRBJ1-2,TRBV19,CASNPLDRGLYGYTF,TGTGCCAGTAATCCCCTCGACAGGGGGTTATATGGCTACACCTTC
many,-,TRBJ2-7,TRBV20-1,CSARDPQGPSYEQYF,TGCAGTGCTAGAGATCCCCAGGGACCCTCCTACGAGCAGTACTTC
few,-,TRBJ2-7,TRBV7-9,CASSLDGAHYEQYF,TGTGCCAGCAGCTTGGACGGGGCGCACTACGAGCAGTACTTC
many,-,TRBJ2-2,TRBV7-9,CASSLDFAGELFF,TGTGCCAGCAGCTTGGACTTTGCCGGGGAGCTGTTTTTT
many,-,TRBJ2-1,TRBV18,CASSPLAINSYNEQFF,TGTGCCAGCTCCCCCTTAGCCATTAACTCCTACAATGAGCAGTTCTTC
-,TRBD2,TRBJ2-1,TRBV27,CASSISGGGAYNEQFF,TGTGCCAGCAGTATCTCGGGGGGGGGGGCCTACAATGAGCAGTTCTTC
many,-,TRBJ2-5,TRBV20-1,CSARGRDSNQETQYF,TGCAGTGCACGGGGCAGGGACTCCAACCAAGAGACCCAGTACTTC
many,TRBD2,TRBJ2-3,TRBV27,CASSFTSVLSTDTQYF,TGTGCCAGCAGTTTTACTAGCGTCTTAAGCACAGATACGCAGTATTTT
-,TRBD1,TRBJ1-4,TRBV7-9,CASSFSVGGTGGEKLFF,TGTGCCAGCAGCTTCTCGGTTGGTGGGACAGGGGGTGAAAAACTGTTTTTT
many,TRBD2,TRBJ2-3,TRBV19,CASSISLAGISTDTQYF,TGTGCCAGTAGTATATCTCTAGCGGGGATTAGCACAGATACGCAGTATTTT
few,TRBD2,TRBJ2-3,TRBV13,CASSLSGGGIADTQYF,TGTGCCAGCAGCTTGTCCGGGGGGGGTATTGCAGATACGCAGTATTTT